The 31 T cell receptor beta chains below come from one sample, sequenced in a study of T-cell reconstitution after alpha-beta-depleted transplantation in children. Preparation of the TCRbeta library was carried out with unique molecular identifiers. MiXCR, applied by TCRdb to the PCR reads, yields one record per CDR3 protein. Here the sample spans around 93,000 distinct CDR3 sequences, roughly 8.4% being singletons. Sequencing used PBMCs from the stem cell graft donor, obtained from the stem cell graft. The source is a human donor who donated a stem cell graft to a child with congenital amegakaryocytic thrombocytopenia.

Points on this clonotype: With a much larger clone just one base away, this may be a read error. The chain carries TRBV5-1 and TRBJ2-3, with TRBD2 as a possible D gene (7 bases). The CDR3 has 15 residues. CDR1 is SGHRS, CDR2 YFSETQ, per germline. The CDR3 reads CASSLVGGRPETQYF. The CDR3 DNA reads as TGCGCCAGCAGCTTGGTCGGGGGGCGTCCAGAAACGCAGTATTTT.

This clonotype was detected many times. The genes are TRBV28 and TRBJ1-2; unclear D gene. Germline V CDR1 and CDR2: MDHEN, SYDVKM. This CDR3 spans 14 amino acids. V lost 11 bases and J lost 1, with 17 bases in between. The CDR3 protein is CAAYLPGGNYGYTF. CDR3 DNA sequence: TGTGCCGCATACCTCCCGGGAGGTAACTATGGCTACACCTTC.

This clonotype was counted a few times. The CDR3 region is CASSPFYVDTAILMNTEAFF. CDR3 in DNA: TGTGCCAGCAGCCCCTTCTATGTTGACACGGCTATTCTTATGAACACTGAAGCTTTCTTT. V and J are TRBV7-8 and TRBJ1-1; D call uncertain. V dropped 5 bases and J dropped 0 bases, with 28 bases sitting between them. The CDR3 is 20 amino acids. Germline V CDR1 and CDR2: SGHVS, FQNEAQ.

This clonotype was seen many times. This chain joins TRBV25-1 and TRBJ2-3; D possibly corresponds to TRBD1 (5 bases). V was pared by 2 bases and J by 3 bases, with 15 bases between. The CDR3 is 16 amino acids. The germline V gene encodes CDR1 MGHDK and CDR2 SYGVNS. CDR3 sequence (DNA): TGTGCCAGCAGTGAACCCTCAGGGCCCAGGACAGATACGCAGTATTTT. Its protein product is CASSEPSGPRTDTQYF. The full variable domain, its missing parts supplied by reference TRBV25-1 and TRBJ2-3, is EADIYQTPRYLVIGTGKKITLECSQTMGHDKMYWYQQDPGMELHLIHYSYGVNSTEKGDLSSESTVSRIRTEHFPLTLESARPSHTSQYLCASSEPSGPRTDTQYFGPGTRLTVL.

This clonotype was observed many times. This rearrangement joins TRBV6-5 to TRBJ1-5, with 10 nucleotides matching TRBD1. CDR3 size: 15 residues. The germline V gene has CDR1 MNHEY and CDR2 SVGAGI. Trimming took 6 bases from V and 5 from J; bases not matched to a gene: 7. The CDR3 DNA follows: TGTGCCAGCAGGCCCGACAGGGGGCAGGATCAGCCCCAGCATTTT. This gives the protein CASRPDRGQDQPQHF.

This clonotype was observed many times. This chain joins TRBV6-2 or TRBV6-3 and TRBJ1-1, with D uncertain. Trimming pared 0 bases from V and 0 bases from J, leaving 5 bases between. Germline CDR1 is MNHEY and CDR2 is SVGEGT. The CDR3 has 14 residues. CDR3 protein: CASSYSGMNTEAFF. For the CDR3, the DNA is TGTGCCAGCAGTTACTCAGGCATGAACACTGAAGCTTTCTTT.

There are many counts of this clonotype. The CDR3 loop is CSARTRGRLNTGELFF. CDR3 in DNA: TGCAGTGCTAGGACCAGGGGGCGCCTGAACACCGGGGAGCTGTTTTTT. The chain uses TRBV20-1 and TRBJ2-2; TRBD1 matches at 8 bases. Per the germline V gene, CDR1 is DFQATT and CDR2 is SNEGSKA (reference sequence). Trimming took 3 bases from V and 1 from J; bases not matched to a gene: 7. The CDR3 runs to 16 residues.

This clonotype was observed a few times. This rearrangement joins TRBV18 to TRBJ2-1; no definite D call. Germline assignment: CDR1 KGHSH and CDR2 LQKENI. This CDR3 spans 14 amino acids. The germline V and J ends were trimmed by 6 bases and 8 bases, with 17 bases remaining between them. Here the CDR3 DNA reads TGTGCCAGCTCTCTGATAAAGGGTTGGGATGAGCAGTTCTTC. Translated, it gives CASSLIKGWDEQFF. The entire variable domain, with the rest obtained from reference TRBV18 and TRBJ2-1, is as follows: NAGVMQNPRHLVRRRGQEARLRCSPMKGHSHVYWYRQLPEEGLKFMVYLQKENIIDESGMPKERFSAEFPKEGPSILRIQQVVRGDSAAYFCASSLIKGWDEQFFGPGTRLTVL.

In this sample, this clonotype turned up many times. The rearrangement joins TRBV29-1 to TRBJ1-1; D is uncertain. Between the trimmed V and J ends, which lost 4 bases and 1 base, there was a span of 7 bases. CDR3 length equals 12 residues. Per the germline V gene, CDR1 is SQVTM and CDR2 is ANQGSEA. The CDR3 loop reads CSVGGSNTEAFF. CDR3 nucleotides: TGCAGCGTTGGAGGGTCGAACACTGAAGCTTTCTTT.

This clonotype was recorded only once. The V gene is TRBV9, the J gene TRBJ1-4; D is ambiguous. The CDR3 spans 14 residues. Trimming left V 0 bases short and J 0 bases short, with 3 bases between. Per the germline V gene, CDR1 is SGDLS and CDR2 is YYNGEE. DNA for the CDR3: TGTGCCAGCAGCGTAGGAACAACTAATGAAAAACTGTTTTTT. Translation: CASSVGTTNEKLFF. The entire variable domain, with the rest obtained from reference TRBV9 and TRBJ1-4, is as follows: DSGVTQTPKHLITATGQRVTLRCSPRSGDLSVYWYQQSLDQGLQFLIQYYNGEERAKGNILERFSAQQFPDLHSELNLSSLELGDSALYFCASSVGTTNEKLFFGSGTQLSVL.

This clonotype was seen repeatedly, ten times or more. The V and J genes are TRBV6-1 and TRBJ1-4; possibly TRBD1 for D (6 bases). Trimming took 1 base from V and 6 from J, leaving 12 bases between them. The CDR3 is 15 residues long. The germline CDR1 and CDR2 sequences are MNHNS and SASEGT. The CDR3 region has the DNA TGTGCCAGCAGTGAAGGGGGGCAGTCCCATGAAAAACTGTTTTTT. It specifies CASSEGGQSHEKLFF.

The sample holds many counts of this clonotype. The V call is TRBV12-3 or TRBV12-4, the J call TRBJ1-1; 11 bases map to TRBD1. Trimming removed 5 bases from V and 4 bases from J; junction bases left unmatched: 6. The CDR3 spans 15 residues. CDR3 amino acids: CASSLSGTGGTEAFF. The CDR3 bases are TGTGCCAGCAGTCTCTCCGGGACAGGGGGCACTGAAGCTTTCTTT.

There are many counts of this clonotype. This chain links TRBV12-3 or TRBV12-4 with TRBJ2-2; 8 nucleotides match TRBD1. The CDR3 covers 14 residues. V shed 3 bases and J 6 bases; nucleotides not matched to a gene: 3. The CDR3 loop reads CASSFGTGPGELFF. CDR3 nucleotide sequence: TGTGCCAGCAGTTTTGGGACAGGACCCGGGGAGCTGTTTTTT.

This clonotype was observed many times. CDR3 in DNA: TGTGCCAGCAGCCAAGACCGGCAGGGCGAGCAGTACTTC. Encoded protein: CASSQDRQGEQYF. The chain combines TRBV4-2 with TRBJ2-7, with D perhaps matching TRBD1 (5 bases). Germline-derived CDR1 and CDR2 are LGHNA and YNFKEQ. The CDR3 has 13 residues. Trimming removed 0 bases at V and 6 bases at J, with 9 bases between.

This clonotype appeared many times. The rearrangement uses TRBV20-1 and TRBJ1-1, with a weak D call TRBD1 (5 bases). The V end was cut by 6 bases, the J end by 1 base, with 15 bases between. Germline CDR1 and CDR2: DFQATT and SNEGSKA (reference sequence). The CDR3 is made up of 14 amino acids. CDR3 in DNA: TGCAGTGCCGCGAGGGGACGGGCGAACACTGAAGCTTTCTTT. This gives the protein CSAARGRANTEAFF.

This clonotype was found many times. The chain has TRBV7-9 and TRBJ1-5, with D perhaps TRBD1 (5 bases). The CDR3 consists of 13 residues. Trimming took off 5 bases at V and 4 bases at J, with 9 bases between the two ends. Looked up from germline, CDR1 is SEHNR and CDR2 is FQNEAQ (reference sequence). The CDR3 is CASSRDVNQPQHF. The DNA of the CDR3 is TGTGCCAGCAGCCGGGACGTTAATCAGCCCCAGCATTTT.

This clonotype was detected ten times or more. The chain employs TRBV6-2 or TRBV6-3 and TRBJ2-7; D call uncertain. The V gene's germline CDR1 is MNHEY and CDR2 SVGEGT. The CDR3 is 13 amino acids. V lost 6 bases to trimming and J lost 6 bases, with 15 bases between them. In nucleotides, the CDR3 is TGTGCCAGCAGCCCCGGAGAGGTCCTCGAGCAGTACTTC. This gives the protein CASSPGEVLEQYF.

Many counts were recorded for this clonotype. The chain carries TRBV7-8 and TRBJ2-5; TRBD1 agrees at 7 bases. The germline gives CDR1 SGHVS, CDR2 FQNEAQ. V lost 7 bases and J lost 2; bases outside the gene matches: 4. The length of the CDR3 is 13 residues. The CDR3 reads CASTGTAQETQYF. The CDR3 DNA sequence: TGTGCCAGCACGGGGACAGCACAAGAGACCCAGTACTTC.

To note about this clonotype: Sequence at one end of the junction differs from germline and may be a read error. The chain carries TRBV18 and TRBJ2-7, with D perhaps matching TRBD2 (5 bases). This CDR3 contains 15 residues. Per the germline V gene, CDR1 is KGHSH and CDR2 is LQKENI. In nucleotides, the CDR3 is TGTGCCAGCTCACCAAAGCAGGACGGAGACTACGAGCATTACTTC. It yields the protein CASSPKQDGDYEHYF.

This clonotype was found many times. The chain combines TRBV20-1 with TRBJ2-3; 10 positions match TRBD1. Trimming cost V 3 bases and J 1 base; bases outside gene matches: 13. The germline CDR1 and CDR2 sequences are DFQATT and SNEGSKA (reference sequence). The CDR3 consists of 18 residues. The CDR3 DNA reads as TGCAGTGCTAGGGACTTCCGACAGGGGGCACATGGCACAGATACGCAGTATTTT. Amino acids: CSARDFRQGAHGTDTQYF.

This clonotype was counted at least ten times. The rearrangement joins TRBV29-1 to TRBJ1-5; D remains ambiguous. In germline, CDR1 is SQVTM, CDR2 ANQGSEA. Trimming took off 4 bases at V and 3 bases at J, with 10 bases between the two ends. The CDR3 is 13 residues long. The CDR3 sequence is CSVGSGPNQPQHF. The CDR3 DNA reads as TGCAGCGTTGGGTCAGGCCCCAATCAGCCCCAGCATTTT. The full variable domain, completed using reference TRBV29-1 and TRBJ1-5, is SAVISQKPSRDICQRGTSLTIQCQVDSQVTMMFWYRQQPGQSLTLIATANQGSEATYESGFVIDKFPISRPNLTFSTLTVSNMSPEDSSIYLCSVGSGPNQPQHFGDGTRLSIL.

Many counts were recorded for this clonotype. V is TRBV20-1 and J is TRBJ1-4; 8 nucleotides line up with TRBD1. The J segment lost 4 bases and the V segment lost 6 bases, leaving 7 bases of the junction unmatched. The CDR3 has 14 residues. Germline V CDR1 and CDR2: DFQATT, SNEGSKA (reference sequence). Here the CDR3 reads CSARLTGVNEKLFF. The CDR3 nucleotides are TGCAGTGCCCGCCTGACAGGGGTTAATGAAAAACTGTTTTTT.

This clonotype was seen repeatedly, ten times or more. The missing conserved phenylalanine or tryptophan at the end of this CDR3 makes a read error likely. Because the CDR3's place on the DNA is in doubt, the DNA is left out and the CDR3 is given as listed by TCRdb. V is TRBV7-2 and J is TRBJ2-1; TRBD1, the table's D call, lacks a check against the DNA. The CDR3 is 12 residues long, counting both termini. Germline CDR1 is SGHTA and CDR2 is FQGNSA. The CDR3 loop is CASSLGGAHSSL.

Ten or more counts support this clonotype. The chain joins TRBV7-9 to TRBJ1-1; D might be TRBD1 (6 bases). The CDR3 is 13 residues long. Germline CDR1 is SEHNR and CDR2 is FQNEAQ (reference sequence). V was cut by 3 bases and J by 11 bases, with 16 bases left in between. The CDR3 here is CASSFSTGRSAFF. The CDR3, as DNA: TGTGCCAGCAGCTTCTCAACAGGGAGGTCCGCTTTCTTT.

This clonotype has a count of ten or more. The chain combines TRBV12-3 or TRBV12-4 with TRBJ2-1, with 9 bases that match TRBD1. V trimming: 7 bases; J trimming: 9 bases; junction bases outside the gene matches: 7. CDR3 length: 13 amino acids. The CDR3: CASNPGQGTEQFF. As DNA, the CDR3 is TGTGCCAGCAACCCCGGACAGGGGACTGAGCAGTTCTTC.

This clonotype was picked up many times. One end of the junction does not line up with germline, which may come from a read error. The chain couples TRBV20-1 to TRBJ2-7; 12 bases line up with TRBD2. CDR3 length: 16 amino acids. CDR1 and CDR2 from the germline V gene are DFQATT and SNEGSKA (reference sequence). CDR3 nucleotides: TGCAGTGCCATATCCGCCCTAGCGGGAGGGGATCGCGAGGAGTACTTC. It encodes CSAISALAGGDREEYF.

There are many counts of this clonotype. V and J are TRBV7-8 and TRBJ2-7; either TRBD1 or TRBD2 may supply D (7 bases each). The V gene's germline CDR1 is SGHVS and CDR2 FQNEAQ. The V and J ends lost 5 bases and 2 bases respectively, with 13 bases between them. The CDR3 has 14 residues. CDR3 in DNA: TGTGCCAGCAGCAAAGCGGGACAGACCTACGAGCAGTACTTC. As protein: CASSKAGQTYEQYF.

This clonotype has at least ten counts. This rearrangement joins TRBV7-3 to TRBJ1-1; D remains unclear. This CDR3 region has 13 residues. Germline V gives CDR1 SGHTA, CDR2 FQGTGA. The ends were cut back, 4 bases at V and 5 bases at J, with 11 bases in the middle. This CDR3 is CASSSSKETEAFF. CDR3 DNA sequence: TGTGCCAGCAGCTCCTCCAAGGAAACTGAAGCTTTCTTT.

This clonotype was seen more than once but under ten times. The chain joins TRBV19 to TRBJ1-5, with D perhaps TRBD1 (5 bases). The length of the CDR3 is 16 residues. V was pared by 2 bases and J by 7 bases, with 18 bases between. Germline loops: CDR1 LNHDA, CDR2 SQIVND (reference sequence). CDR3 in DNA: TGTGCCAGTAGTATAACGTTCGGGGGGGGACGGCAGCCCCAGCATTTT. Amino acids: CASSITFGGGRQPQHF.

In its sample, this clonotype was seen many times. V gene TRBV11-2 combines with J gene TRBJ1-6, with 7 bases that match TRBD1. The CDR3 runs 15 residues. Trimming removed 4 bases from V and 6 bases from J; junction bases left unmatched: 6. Per the germline V gene, CDR1 is SGHAT and CDR2 is FQNNGV. In DNA form, the CDR3 reads TGTGCCAGCAGCTCGTTGACAGGGACTAATTCACCCCTCCACTTT. As protein: CASSSLTGTNSPLHF.

The sample holds many counts of this clonotype. This chain joins TRBV9 and TRBJ2-3; D gene ambiguous. Per germline, CDR1 SGDLS and CDR2 YYNGEE. The ends were cut back, 0 bases at V and 2 bases at J, with 7 bases in the middle. The CDR3 runs to 14 residues. CDR3 amino acids: CASSVGRYTDTQYF. CDR3 bases: TGTGCCAGCAGCGTAGGACGGTACACAGATACGCAGTATTTT. Based on the CDR3 plus reference TRBV9 and TRBJ2-3, the full variable domain is DSGVTQTPKHLITATGQRVTLRCSPRSGDLSVYWYQQSLDQGLQFLIQYYNGEERAKGNILERFSAQQFPDLHSELNLSSLELGDSALYFCASSVGRYTDTQYFGPGTRLTVL.